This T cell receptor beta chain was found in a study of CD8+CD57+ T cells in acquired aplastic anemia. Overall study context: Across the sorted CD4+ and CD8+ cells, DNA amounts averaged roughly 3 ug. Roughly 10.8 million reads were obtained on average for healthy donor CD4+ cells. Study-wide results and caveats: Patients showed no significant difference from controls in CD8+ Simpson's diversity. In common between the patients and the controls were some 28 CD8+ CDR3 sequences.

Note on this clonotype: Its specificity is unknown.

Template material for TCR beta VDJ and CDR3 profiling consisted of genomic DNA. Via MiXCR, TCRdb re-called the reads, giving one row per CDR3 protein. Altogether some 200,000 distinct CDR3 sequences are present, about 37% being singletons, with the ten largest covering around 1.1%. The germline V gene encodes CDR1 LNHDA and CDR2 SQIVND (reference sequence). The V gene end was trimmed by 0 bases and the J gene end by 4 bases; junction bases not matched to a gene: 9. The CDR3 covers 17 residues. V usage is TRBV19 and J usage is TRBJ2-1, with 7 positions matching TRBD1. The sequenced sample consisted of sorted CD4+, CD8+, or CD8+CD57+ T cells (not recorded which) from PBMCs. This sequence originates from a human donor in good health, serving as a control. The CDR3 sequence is CASSIDLARGQYNEQFF. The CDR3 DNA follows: TGTGCCAGTAGTATAGATCTAGCCCGGGGACAGTACAATGAGCAGTTCTTC.